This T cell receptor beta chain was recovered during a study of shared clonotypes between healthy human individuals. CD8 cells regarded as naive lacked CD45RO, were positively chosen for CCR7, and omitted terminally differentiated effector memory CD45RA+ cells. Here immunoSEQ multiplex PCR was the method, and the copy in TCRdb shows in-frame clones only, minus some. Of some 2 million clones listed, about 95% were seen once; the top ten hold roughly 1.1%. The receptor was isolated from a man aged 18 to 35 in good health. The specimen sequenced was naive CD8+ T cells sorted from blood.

The CDR3 nucleotides read TGTGCCAGCAGCTGGGACGGGGACGAGCAGTACTTC. Encoded protein: CASSWDGDEQYF. The V gene is TRBV7-8, the J gene TRBJ2-7, with D perhaps being TRBD1 or TRBD2 (5 bases each). V lost 4 bases to trimming and J lost 5 bases, with 9 bases between them. This CDR3 has 12 amino acids. Germline V gene sequence: CDR1 SGHVS, CDR2 FQNEAQ.